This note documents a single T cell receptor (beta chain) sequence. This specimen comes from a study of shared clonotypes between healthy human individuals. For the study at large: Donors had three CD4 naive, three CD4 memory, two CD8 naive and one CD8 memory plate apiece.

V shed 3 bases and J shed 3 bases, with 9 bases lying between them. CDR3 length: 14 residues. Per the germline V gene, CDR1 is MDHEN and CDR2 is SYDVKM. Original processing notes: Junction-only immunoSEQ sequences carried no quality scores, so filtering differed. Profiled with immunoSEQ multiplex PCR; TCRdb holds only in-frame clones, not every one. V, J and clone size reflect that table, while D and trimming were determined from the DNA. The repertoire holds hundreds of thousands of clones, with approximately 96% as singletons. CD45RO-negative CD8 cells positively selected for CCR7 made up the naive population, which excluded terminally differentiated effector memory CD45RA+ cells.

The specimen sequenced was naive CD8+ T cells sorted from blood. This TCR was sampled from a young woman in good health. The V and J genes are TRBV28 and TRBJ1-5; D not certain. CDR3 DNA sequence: TGTGCCAGCAGTTTTTTACAGCTCAATCAGCCCCAGCATTTT. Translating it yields CASSFLQLNQPQHF.